Sequencing of this T cell receptor (beta chain) was carried out in a study of T cells after yellow fever vaccination. Study information: When fractions had low cell numbers, they were prepared with SMART-Seq v4 Ultra Low Input.

Findings and limits, study-wide: FACS-sorted repertoires could contain abundant clonotypes contaminating from the bulk population.

TCRdb itself ran the 5' RACE reads through MiXCR, one entry per CDR3 protein. The sample holds 250,000 to 400,000 distinct CDR3 sequences, roughly 3.9% seen once. This clonotype was seen more than once but under ten times. The target antigen is unknown. Here the sequenced sample was PBMCs, taken 5 days after the yellow fever booster vaccination. This TCR was sampled from a man aged 18 to 30 who received the YFV17D yellow fever vaccine.

In DNA form, the CDR3 reads TGTGCCAGCAGTGGGATAGGCGGGGGGATATTGAGCACCGGGGAGCTGTTTTTT. It is translated as CASSGIGGGILSTGELFF. The chain has TRBV12-3 or TRBV12-4 and TRBJ2-2; 8 positions match TRBD2. The CDR3 consists of 18 residues. J lost 4 bases, V lost 5 bases, and 15 bases had no gene match.